The 28 T cell receptor beta chains below all came from one sample that was sequenced in a study of radiation and T cells in renal cell carcinoma. Method: immunoSEQ multiplex PCR; TCRdb's copy keeps in-frame clones and lacks some. The table has just over 95,000 clones, about 88% seen once. Time point: baseline pretreatment blood. Treatment indicated: 15 Gy SBRT to primary tumor, nephrectomy 4 weeks later. Sequencing used blood, obtained from a patient whose treatment included radiotherapy and nephrectomy. The receptors were sampled from a man aged 45-65 years with renal cell carcinoma.

This chain uses TRBV6-6 with TRBJ2-5; no clear D. Germline V CDR1 and CDR2: MNHNY, SVGAGI (reference sequence). The CDR3 length is 10 residues. The ends were cut back, 7 bases at V and 5 bases at J, with 5 bases in the middle. The CDR3 loop reads CASKKETQYF. CDR3 DNA: TGTGCCAGCAAGAAGGAGACCCAGTACTTC.

The V call is TRBV7-8, the J call TRBJ1-5; D is perhaps TRBD1 (5 bases). V gave up 4 bases and J gave up 0 bases, with 16 bases separating them. The CDR3 runs to 17 residues. Per germline, CDR1 SGHVS and CDR2 FQNEAQ. CDR3 DNA: TGTGCCAGCAGCTCCGCTAGAGACAGTTATAGCAATCAGCCCCAGCATTTT. It yields the protein CASSSARDSYSNQPQHF. Looking up the rest from reference TRBV7-8 and TRBJ1-5 gives the full variable domain: GAGVSQSPRYKVAKRGQDVALRCDPISGHVSLFWYQQALGQGPEFLTYFQNEAQLDKSGLPSDRFFAERPEGSVSTLKIQRTQQEDSAVYLCASSSARDSYSNQPQHFGDGTRLSIL.

This clone has just one count. The genes are TRBV5-4 and TRBJ1-4; 7 nucleotides align to TRBD1. This CDR3 is built from 15 residues. Trimming took 5 bases from V and 7 from J; bases not matched to a gene: 11. Per germline, CDR1 SGHNT and CDR2 YYREEE (reference sequence). The CDR3 sequence: CASRTEGAIGEKLFF. The CDR3 DNA reads as TGTGCCAGCAGAACGGAGGGGGCGATCGGTGAAAAACTGTTTTTT.

The chain links TRBV19 to TRBJ1-2; D is perhaps TRBD1 (6 bases). The CDR3 is 14 amino acids. The V gene lost 3 bases and the J gene lost 4 bases, with 12 bases spanning the gap. Germline lookup yields CDR1 LNHDA and CDR2 SQIVND (reference sequence). The CDR3 here is CASSMETGLYGYTF. CDR3 coding DNA: TGTGCCAGTAGTATGGAGACAGGCCTCTATGGCTACACCTTC.

The rearrangement joins TRBV7-9 to TRBJ1-4, with TRBD1 identical over 7 bases. Germline-derived CDR1 and CDR2 are SEHNR and FQNEAQ (reference sequence). The CDR3 is made up of 14 amino acids. Losses at the gene ends were 5 bases for V and 2 bases for J; bases not matched to a gene: 2. CDR3 in amino acids: CASSQTGTNEKLFF. CDR3 DNA sequence: TGTGCCAGCAGCCAGACAGGGACTAATGAAAAACTGTTTTTT.

The genes are TRBV9 and TRBJ1-4; D possibly corresponds to TRBD1 (6 bases). Germline V CDR1 and CDR2: SGDLS, YYNGEE. V was pared by 4 bases and J by 8 bases, with 15 bases between. CDR3 length equals 14 residues. CDR3 coding DNA: TGTGCCAGCAGCCCGGACAGCCAGGGGGAAAAACTGTTTTTT. It is translated as CASSPDSQGEKLFF. Based on the CDR3 plus reference TRBV9 and TRBJ1-4, the full variable domain is DSGVTQTPKHLITATGQRVTLRCSPRSGDLSVYWYQQSLDQGLQFLIQYYNGEERAKGNILERFSAQQFPDLHSELNLSSLELGDSALYFCASSPDSQGEKLFFGSGTQLSVL.

The chain combines TRBV16 with TRBJ1-2, with no clear D. The germline CDR1 and CDR2 sequences are KGHSY and FQNENV. Trimming left V 0 bases short and J 4 bases short, with 9 bases between. The CDR3 contains 14 residues. For the CDR3, the DNA is TGTGCCAGCAGCCAATCCGTCATGGGCTATGGCTACACCTTC. This translates into CASSQSVMGYGYTF.

The chain recombines TRBV2 with TRBJ2-3, with 9 bases identical to TRBD2. V lost 4 bases to trimming and J lost 2 bases; unmatched junction nucleotides: 7. This CDR3 comprises 16 residues. CDR1 is SNHLY and CDR2 is FYNNEI in the germline V gene. As DNA, the CDR3 is TGTGCCAGCAGTGCCCCGGGACTAGCATTCACAGATACGCAGTATTTT. Its protein product is CASSAPGLAFTDTQYF.

V is TRBV5-1 and J is TRBJ2-1; TRBD1 aligns across 9 bases. V lost 7 bases, J lost 8 bases, and 7 bases stayed unmatched. CDR1 SGHRS and CDR2 YFSETQ come from the germline V gene. The CDR3 totals 13 residues. CDR3 DNA sequence: TGCGCCAGCCTCACTACAGGGGGCCATGAGCAGTTCTTC. Its translation: CASLTTGGHEQFF.

The count of this clone is one. This chain uses TRBV5-1 with TRBJ2-1, with TRBD1 matching 8 bases. Germline CDR1 is SGHRS and CDR2 is YFSETQ. CDR3 length: 14 residues. V lost 4 bases and J lost 10; bases outside the gene matches: 10. CDR3 in amino acids: CASSEASGGREQFF. The CDR3 nucleotides are TGCGCCAGCAGCGAGGCTTCAGGGGGCAGAGAGCAGTTCTTC.

The chain combines TRBV6-5 with TRBJ2-1; D is ambiguous. This CDR3 is built from 14 residues. V lost 8 bases and J 6 bases, leaving 17 bases between the germline ends. The germline gives CDR1 MNHEY, CDR2 SVGAGI. DNA for the CDR3: TGTGCCAGCTCCTCCTGGGGTAATCTCAATGAGCAGTTCTTC. Its protein is CASSSWGNLNEQFF.

The chain couples TRBV2 to TRBJ1-1; TRBD1 matches at 10 bases. The CDR3 totals 16 residues. J lost 1 base, V lost 6 bases, and 8 bases had no gene match. Germline loops: CDR1 SNHLY, CDR2 FYNNEI. The CDR3 region is CASSLRTGGSNTEAFF. CDR3 sequence (DNA): TGTGCCAGCAGCCTTCGGACAGGGGGTTCGAACACTGAAGCTTTCTTT. Complete variable domain (other parts from reference TRBV2 and TRBJ1-1): EPEVTQTPSHQVTQMGQEVILRCVPISNHLYFYWYRQILGQKVEFLVSFYNNEISEKSEIFDDQFSVERPDGSNFTLKIRSTKLEDSAMYFCASSLRTGGSNTEAFFGQGTRLTVV.

The chain employs TRBV20-1 and TRBJ1-5; TRBD1 might be the D (5 bases). With 4 bases removed from V and 6 bases from J, the gap between germline ends came to 7 bases. There are 11 residues in the CDR3. Germline CDR1 DFQATT, CDR2 SNEGSKA (reference sequence). The DNA of the CDR3 is TGCAGTGCTACTAGGGGTCAGCCCCAGCATTTT. Translating it yields CSATRGQPQHF.

The genes are TRBV6-1 and TRBJ2-1; 7 bases match TRBD2. J lost 3 bases, V lost 7 bases, and 9 bases had no gene match. Per germline, CDR1 MNHNS and CDR2 SASEGT. This CDR3 comprises 15 residues. The CDR3 region is CASNLTGGGYNEQFF. CDR3 nucleotide sequence: TGTGCCAGCAACCTAACGGGAGGAGGCTACAATGAGCAGTTCTTC.

The chain carries TRBV14 and TRBJ2-1; D not certain. The germline V and J ends were trimmed by 6 bases and 8 bases, with 11 bases remaining between them. CDR1 is SGHDN and CDR2 is FVKESK in the germline V gene. CDR3 length equals 12 residues. CDR3 bases: TGTGCCAGCAGTCCAATCAATGATGAGCAGTTCTTC. Its protein is CASSPINDEQFF.

This chain joins TRBV4-2 and TRBJ2-1; the match to TRBD1 covers 7 bases. Germline trimming cut 4 bases from V and 5 bases from J; bases unmatched to any gene: 17. Germline V lookup: CDR1 LGHNA, CDR2 YNFKEQ. CDR3 size: 18 residues. CDR3 in DNA: TGTGCCAGCAGCCTAAAGATTCTGGCCGGGACAGTAAACAATGAGCAGTTCTTC. Translation gives CASSLKILAGTVNNEQFF.

V is TRBV7-9 and J is TRBJ2-2, with D hard to call. The germline V gene encodes CDR1 SEHNR and CDR2 FQNEAQ (reference sequence). The CDR3 has 14 residues. Trimming cost V 1 base and J 2 bases, with 5 bases left between them. The CDR3 bases are TGTGCCAGCAGCTTAGTAGTAAACACCGGGGAGCTGTTTTTT. As protein: CASSLVVNTGELFF.

The J gene is TRBJ1-2, the V gene TRBV28; possibly TRBD1 for D (5 bases). CDR1 and CDR2 from the germline V gene are MDHEN and SYDVKM. CDR3 size: 18 residues. V lost 6 bases, J lost 1 base, and 24 bases lay in between. CDR3 loop: CASRTAGTLETINYGYTF. The DNA for the CDR3 is TGTGCCAGCAGGACGGCCGGGACGCTTGAGACTATTAACTATGGCTACACCTTC.

CDR3 amino acids: CASSLSEVHEQYF. The CDR3 DNA reads as TGTGCCAGCAGTTTATCGGAGGTCCACGAGCAGTACTTC. The V and J genes are TRBV27 and TRBJ2-7, with D possibly TRBD2 on 5 matching bases. The CDR3 is made up of 13 amino acids. The germline gives CDR1 MNHEY, CDR2 SMNVEV (reference sequence). V was clipped by 0 bases and J by 5 bases, with 8 bases between them.

V gene TRBV11-2 combines with J gene TRBJ2-2; perhaps TRBD1 as D (5 bases). The CDR3 totals 15 residues. Trimming removed 1 base at V and 2 bases at J, with 8 bases between. The germline gives CDR1 SGHAT, CDR2 FQNNGV. CDR3 in amino acids: CASSLVGANTGELFF. CDR3 bases: TGTGCCAGCAGCTTAGTAGGGGCCAACACCGGGGAGCTGTTTTTT.

This clone was picked up one time. The chain carries TRBV6-5 and TRBJ2-3; 7 nucleotides line up with TRBD2. Per the germline V gene, CDR1 is MNHEY and CDR2 is SVGAGI. V lost 2 bases, J lost 2 bases, and 7 bases stayed unmatched. CDR3 length: 16 residues. Written as DNA, the CDR3 is TGTGCCAGCAGTTACCTGGTCGGGACTAACACAGATACGCAGTATTTT. Encoded protein: CASSYLVGTNTDTQYF.

The V gene is TRBV19, the J gene TRBJ2-2; D call uncertain. The CDR3 sequence is 15 residues long. Germline assignment: CDR1 LNHDA and CDR2 SQIVND (reference sequence). V gave up 3 bases and J gave up 3 bases, with 11 bases separating them. CDR3 sequence: CASSILTLDTGELFF. CDR3 bases: TGTGCCAGTAGTATTCTCACCCTAGACACCGGGGAGCTGTTTTTT.

The chain links TRBV29-1 to TRBJ2-3, with TRBD1 as a possible D gene (6 bases). Germline CDR1 is SQVTM and CDR2 is ANQGSEA. The V end was cut by 4 bases, the J end by 1 base, with 18 bases between. The length of the CDR3 is 16 residues. The CDR3 DNA reads TGCAGCGTTGGAGGCAGGGGAGTTTTCGGCACAGATACGCAGTATTTT. Amino acids: CSVGGRGVFGTDTQYF.

The chain couples TRBV6-5 to TRBJ2-7; 7 bases are a match to TRBD1. Germline CDR1 reads MNHEY; CDR2 reads SVGAGI. The V and J ends lost 7 bases and 2 bases, in that order; junction bases with no gene match: 5. There are 13 residues in the CDR3. The CDR3 spells CASTPDRAYEQYF. As DNA, the CDR3 is TGTGCCAGCACCCCTGACAGGGCCTACGAGCAGTACTTC.

J is TRBJ2-7 and V is TRBV5-3; tentatively, D is TRBD1 or TRBD2 (5 bases each). TRBV5-3 is assigned to the ORF class and has an uncertain function. This CDR3 is 15 amino acids long. V lost 5 bases, J lost 4 bases, and 19 bases lay in between. The CDR3 spells CARRKIRVGEYEQYF. CDR3 DNA sequence: TGTGCCAGAAGGAAAATCAGGGTGGGGGAATACGAGCAGTACTTC.

CDR3 in amino acids: CATSDPRQGRNQPQHF. The CDR3 bases are TGTGCCACCAGCGACCCGAGACAGGGGAGAAATCAGCCCCAGCATTTT. This chain uses TRBV15 with TRBJ1-5, with 8 nucleotides matching TRBD1. The CDR3 spans 16 residues. V gave up 5 bases and J gave up 4 bases; unmatched junction bases: 10. CDR1 LNHNV and CDR2 YYDKDF come from the germline V gene (reference sequence).

This chain uses TRBV10-3 with TRBJ1-1; unclear D gene. Trimming removed 11 bases at V and 2 bases at J, with 12 bases between. This CDR3 has 12 residues. Germline V gene data show CDR1 as ENHRY and CDR2 as SYGVKD. The CDR3 region is CAATDFNTEAFF. The CDR3 DNA sequence: TGTGCCGCTACGGATTTCAACACTGAAGCTTTCTTT.

This chain links TRBV5-1 with TRBJ2-3; D ambiguous. Germline V gene sequence: CDR1 SGHRS, CDR2 YFSETQ. The CDR3 totals 12 residues. The V and J ends lost 5 bases and 1 base respectively, with 5 bases between them. CDR3 bases: TGCGCCAGCAGGGTCGGCACAGATACGCAGTATTTT. This sequence encodes CASRVGTDTQYF.